One sample yielded the 15 T cell receptor beta chains listed below, sequenced in a study of cytomegalovirus exposure and HLA in healthy donors. With 60 Vbeta and 13 Jbeta primers, the PCR was carried out. Some clones are missing from TCRdb's copy, which holds only in-frame ones; the method was immunoSEQ multiplex PCR. The sample includes some 200,000 clones, 70% to 80% seen only once; the top ten take over 1.5%. Sequenced material: PBMCs. These receptors were collected from a girl aged 5-17 years in good health and CMV-seropositive.

The V call is TRBV5-1, the J call TRBJ2-1; possible D gene TRBD1, 8 bases. The CDR3 length is 14 residues. Germline CDR1 and CDR2: SGHRS and YFSETQ. Trimming stripped 4 bases from V and 7 bases from J, with 15 bases between. DNA of the CDR3: TGCGCCAGCAGCGTAACAGGGGGGGGAAATGAGCAGTTCTTC. Translating gives CASSVTGGGNEQFF. The variable domain in full, with the rest retrieved from reference TRBV5-1 and TRBJ2-1, is KAGVTQTPRYLIKTRGQQVTLSCSPISGHRSVSWYQQTPGQGLQFLFEYFSETQRNKGNFPGRFSGRQFSNSRSEMNVSTLELGDSALYLCASSVTGGGNEQFFGPGTRLTVL.

This clone was recorded only once. The rearrangement joins TRBV11-2 to TRBJ2-7, with D maybe TRBD2 (5 bases). With 4 bases removed from V and 3 bases from J, the gap between germline ends came to 16 bases. The CDR3 runs to 15 residues. From germline, CDR1 is SGHAT and CDR2 FQNNGV. CDR3 region: CASSSAGGTSYEQYF. The CDR3 DNA follows: TGTGCCAGCAGCTCCGCGGGCGGAACAAGCTACGAGCAGTACTTC.

The chain links TRBV5-4 to TRBJ2-7; 9 bases map to TRBD1. This CDR3 is 13 amino acids long. V lost 4 bases and J lost 4; bases outside the gene matches: 3. Germline-derived CDR1 and CDR2 are SGHNT and YYREEE (reference sequence). The CDR3 loop is CASSGGTGYEQYF. The CDR3 DNA reads as TGTGCCAGCAGCGGGGGGACAGGGTACGAGCAGTACTTC. Full variable domain (missing parts from reference TRBV5-4 and TRBJ2-7): ETGVTQSPTHLIKTRGQQVTLRCSSQSGHNTVSWYQQALGQGPQFIFQYYREEENGRGNFPPRFSGLQFPNYSSELNVNALELDDSALYLCASSGGTGYEQYFGPGTRLTVT.

This clone was recorded once. The chain employs TRBV27 and TRBJ2-1, with D unclear. The CDR3 length is 12 residues. With 3 bases removed from V and 7 bases from J, the gap between germline ends came to 7 bases. The germline V gene has CDR1 MNHEY and CDR2 SMNVEV (reference sequence). CDR3 nucleotide sequence: TGTGCCAGCAGTTTTTCGGAGAATGAGCAGTTCTTC. Translating gives CASSFSENEQFF.

This chain uses TRBV7-9 with TRBJ1-3; TRBD1 aligns across 9 bases. This CDR3 region has 15 residues. Germline V lookup: CDR1 SEHNR, CDR2 FQNEAQ (reference sequence). Trimming at V came to 6 bases and at J to 1 base, leaving 4 bases not matched to a gene. The CDR3 loop is CASRKGQGSGNTIYF. DNA for the CDR3: TGTGCCAGCAGAAAGGGACAGGGATCTGGAAACACCATATATTTT.

CDR3 region: CAISRGTDTQYF. The CDR3 nucleotides read TGTGCCATCAGTCGGGGAACGGATACGCAGTATTTT. The V and J genes are TRBV10-3 and TRBJ2-3, with D maybe TRBD2 (5 bases). V shed 5 bases and J shed 6 bases, with 9 bases lying between them. The length of the CDR3 is 12 residues. Germline V gene data show CDR1 as ENHRY and CDR2 as SYGVKD.

This clone was seen more than once but under ten times. This chain uses TRBV5-4 with TRBJ2-7; no clear D. From germline, CDR1 is SGHNT and CDR2 YYREEE (reference sequence). Trimming removed 3 bases from V and 1 base from J, with 14 bases in between. This CDR3 contains 15 residues. Here the CDR3 reads CASSSLPRESYEQYF. CDR3 DNA: TGTGCCAGCAGCTCCCTTCCTCGCGAGTCCTACGAGCAGTACTTC.

The chain carries TRBV19 and TRBJ1-1; D perhaps matches TRBD1 (5 bases). V gave up 5 bases and J gave up 0 bases, with 16 bases separating them. CDR1 and CDR2 from the germline V gene are LNHDA and SQIVND (reference sequence). This CDR3 has 16 amino acids. For the CDR3, the DNA is TGTGCCAGTAGTCGACTGTGGGGGGACCTGAACACTGAAGCTTTCTTT. As protein: CASSRLWGDLNTEAFF.

This clone was detected a few times. The chain is built from TRBV9 and TRBJ1-3; D ambiguous. The germline V gene has CDR1 SGDLS and CDR2 YYNGEE. V shed 0 bases and J shed 0 bases, with 16 bases lying between them. The CDR3 spans 18 residues. CDR3 sequence reads: CASSVAPHGSSSGNTIYF. CDR3 sequence (DNA): TGTGCCAGCAGCGTAGCCCCGCACGGTTCGAGCTCTGGAAACACCATATATTTT.

J is TRBJ1-5 and V is TRBV2, with D possibly being TRBD1 (5 bases). The CDR3 loop spans 13 amino acids. Deletions cut 6 bases from V and 6 bases from J, with 12 bases between. Germline loops: CDR1 SNHLY, CDR2 FYNNEI. In nucleotides, the CDR3 is TGTGCCAGCAGATTAGGGGAAACTCAGCCCCAGCATTTT. It encodes CASRLGETQPQHF. Together with reference TRBV2 and TRBJ1-5, the CDR3 gives the full variable domain: EPEVTQTPSHQVTQMGQEVILRCVPISNHLYFYWYRQILGQKVEFLVSFYNNEISEKSEIFDDQFSVERPDGSNFTLKIRSTKLEDSAMYFCASRLGETQPQHFGDGTRLSIL.

Only a few counts were recorded for this clone. The rearrangement links TRBV27 to TRBJ2-5; TRBD2 matches at 7 bases. This CDR3 has 14 amino acids. Germline CDR1 reads MNHEY; CDR2 reads SMNVEV (reference sequence). V shed 7 bases, J shed 5 bases, and the junction held 10 bases outside the gene matches. CDR3 nucleotide sequence: TGTGCCAGCATTCGGCGCCACGGGGGGGAGACCCAGTACTTC. Encoded protein: CASIRRHGGETQYF.

V gene TRBV11-2 combines with J gene TRBJ1-3, with a possible D match to TRBD1 (5 bases). The CDR3 runs to 14 residues. CDR1 and CDR2 (germline): SGHAT, FQNNGV. V lost 7 bases and J 2 bases, leaving 12 bases between the germline ends. Written as DNA, the CDR3 is TGTGCCAGCAAAAATCAGGGAACTGGAAACACCATATATTTT. It translates to CASKNQGTGNTIYF.

The chain uses TRBV7-9 and TRBJ2-7, with 12 bases aligning to TRBD1. The CDR3 consists of 16 residues. Germline CDR1 and CDR2: SEHNR and FQNEAQ (reference sequence). V trimming: 3 bases; J trimming: 5 bases; junction bases outside the gene matches: 8. The CDR3 DNA is TGTGCCAGCAGCTTTGACAGGGGACAGGGGGCCCACGAGCAGTACTTC. Protein product: CASSFDRGQGAHEQYF.

The chain joins TRBV9 to TRBJ2-5, with 7 positions matching TRBD2. The CDR3 runs to 16 residues. Germline V CDR1 and CDR2: SGDLS, YYNGEE. Trimming at V came to 7 bases and at J to 2 bases, leaving 14 bases not matched to a gene. CDR3 residues: CASGTKTGLPQETQYF. In nucleotides, the CDR3 is TGTGCCAGCGGAACAAAGACGGGACTACCTCAAGAGACCCAGTACTTC. Filled out from reference TRBV9 and TRBJ2-5, the complete variable domain reads DSGVTQTPKHLITATGQRVTLRCSPRSGDLSVYWYQQSLDQGLQFLIQYYNGEERAKGNILERFSAQQFPDLHSELNLSSLELGDSALYFCASGTKTGLPQETQYFGPGTRLLVL.

The chain employs TRBV5-6 and TRBJ2-7; D is uncertain. Trimming left V 1 base short and J 3 bases short, with 2 bases between. The germline CDR1 and CDR2 sequences are SGHDT and YYEEEE. This CDR3 region has 11 residues. The CDR3 region is CASSLYYEQYF. CDR3 bases: TGTGCCAGCAGCTTGTACTACGAGCAGTACTTC. Combining the CDR3 with reference TRBV5-6 and TRBJ2-7 gives the whole variable domain DAGVTQSPTHLIKTRGQQVTLRCSPKSGHDTVSWYQQALGQGPQFIFQYYEEEERQRGNFPDRFSGHQFPNYSSELNVNALLLGDSALYLCASSLYYEQYFGPGTRLTVT.